This entry features one T cell receptor beta chain sequence. Its antigen remains unknown. The CDR3 runs to 15 residues. Germline V CDR1 and CDR2: MNHEY, SVGAGI. Trimming took 4 bases from V and 3 from J; bases not matched to a gene: 7. Method: immunoSEQ multiplex PCR; TCRdb's copy keeps in-frame clones and lacks some. Here the sample spans approximately 100,000 clones, 90% being singletons. This record comes from a study of OX40 agonist ivuxolimab in advanced cancers. Findings and caveats of the study: Clonal expansion was seen in CD4+ and CD8+ blood T cells by week 6 at 0.1 to 3.0 mg/kg.

The gene calls are TRBV6-5 and TRBJ1-1; TRBD1 agrees at 8 bases. This sequence was found in an adult with an advanced solid tumor such as melanoma, head and neck, liver or kidney cancer. The source was CD4+ or CD8+ T cells sorted from blood, collected in a trial of the OX40 agonist ivuxolimab. The DNA for the CDR3 is TGTGCCAGCAGTTCTACAGGGGGGAGGGACACTGAAGCTTTCTTT. Translating gives CASSSTGGRDTEAFF.